Below are 12 T cell receptor beta chains sequenced from a single sample in a study of blood T cell repertoires in COVID-19. The table came from immunoSEQ multiplex PCR; TCRdb's copy has only in-frame clones and leaves some out. The sample shows roughly 68,000 clones, 76% of them seen only once. The sequenced material came from peripheral blood. All receptors derive from a man in his 60s with COVID-19, enrolled during active disease.

The chain employs TRBV28 and TRBJ2-7; D is uncertain. This CDR3 is 12 amino acids long. The V end lost 7 bases, the J end lost 5 bases, and 12 bases lay between the germline ends. The germline V gene has CDR1 MDHEN and CDR2 SYDVKM. The CDR3 bases are TGTGCCAGCACCGTTCCCCCTAACGAGCAGTACTTC. It encodes CASTVPPNEQYF.

The V call is TRBV14, the J call TRBJ2-7; the D gene is possibly TRBD1 (6 bases). The CDR3 length is 15 residues. Germline V gene lookup returns CDR1 SGHDN and CDR2 FVKESK. The ends were cut back, 4 bases at V and 6 bases at J, with 19 bases in the middle. As DNA, the CDR3 is TGTGCCAGCAGCCGTTGGACAGTCCGGGCTGGCGAGCAGTACTTC. Translation: CASSRWTVRAGEQYF.

V and J are TRBV20-1 and TRBJ2-6; tentatively, D is TRBD1 (5 bases). Trimming took 6 bases from V and 3 from J, leaving 12 bases between them. The germline V gene encodes CDR1 DFQATT and CDR2 SNEGSKA (reference sequence). The CDR3 consists of 14 residues. The CDR3 DNA sequence: TGCAGTGCCAGTAGGGGTATTGGGGCCAACGTCCTGACTTTC. Translated: CSASRGIGANVLTF.

DNA of the CDR3: TGTGCCAGCAGCTTGGGAGTGTTCGGGTCCGCTGGAAACACCATATATTTT. Translated: CASSLGVFGSAGNTIYF. The rearrangement links TRBV11-3 to TRBJ1-3, with no clear D. The ends were cut back, 3 bases at V and 2 bases at J, with 17 bases in the middle. Germline V lookup: CDR1 SGHNT, CDR2 YENEEA. This CDR3 has 17 amino acids.

The chain recombines TRBV7-9 with TRBJ2-5, with a tentative D call TRBD1 (6 bases). The CDR3 loop spans 14 amino acids. Looked up from germline, CDR1 is SEHNR and CDR2 is FQNEAQ (reference sequence). The germline V and J ends were trimmed by 0 bases and 3 bases, with 8 bases remaining between them. Written as DNA, the CDR3 is TGTGCCAGCAGCTTAGCCACAGGGAAAGAGACCCAGTACTTC. Amino acid sequence: CASSLATGKETQYF.

The chain carries TRBV9 and TRBJ2-1; 10 bases align to TRBD1. V shed 0 bases and J 7 bases; nucleotides not matched to a gene: 7. In germline, CDR1 is SGDLS, CDR2 YYNGEE. The length of the CDR3 is 16 residues. The CDR3: CASSVGTGGLINEQFF. As DNA, the CDR3 is TGTGCCAGCAGCGTAGGGACAGGGGGTTTAATAAATGAGCAGTTCTTC. Drawing the rest from reference TRBV9 and TRBJ2-1, the complete variable domain is DSGVTQTPKHLITATGQRVTLRCSPRSGDLSVYWYQQSLDQGLQFLIQYYNGEERAKGNILERFSAQQFPDLHSELNLSSLELGDSALYFCASSVGTGGLINEQFFGPGTRLTVL.

This clone was seen only once. The V and J genes are TRBV29-1 and TRBJ2-3, with a tentative D call TRBD1 (6 bases). Between the trimmed V and J ends, which lost 6 bases and 1 base, there was a span of 14 bases. CDR1 and CDR2 from the germline V gene are SQVTM and ANQGSEA. The CDR3 runs 14 residues. The CDR3 region has the DNA TGCAGCGTCGCACAGGGTTCTGGCACAGATACGCAGTATTTT. Translating it yields CSVAQGSGTDTQYF.

The chain combines TRBV28 with TRBJ2-5; TRBD2 matches 13 bases. V lost 6 bases, J lost 4 bases, and 8 bases stayed unmatched. Germline CDR1 reads MDHEN; CDR2 reads SYDVKM. There are 16 residues in the CDR3. CDR3 sequence: CASRGLAGTGGETQYF. CDR3 coding DNA: TGTGCCAGCAGGGGACTAGCGGGGACCGGGGGAGAGACCCAGTACTTC.

This chain's CDR3 is CASSVEIGGSYNEQFF. DNA for the CDR3: TGTGCCAGCAGCGTAGAGATAGGCGGGAGTTACAATGAGCAGTTCTTC. V is TRBV9 and J is TRBJ2-1, with TRBD2 matching 7 bases. This CDR3 has 16 amino acids. CDR1 and CDR2 (germline): SGDLS, YYNGEE. V was clipped by 0 bases and J by 4 bases; unmatched bases: 7.

The CDR3 coding sequence is TGTGCCAGCAGCCTGATTAGCGGGAGCGATACGCAGTATTTT. This translates into CASSLISGSDTQYF. The chain has TRBV6-5 and TRBJ2-3; 9 nucleotides agree with TRBD2. The V and J ends lost 6 bases and 6 bases, in that order; junction bases with no gene match: 7. This CDR3 has 14 residues. Germline V gives CDR1 MNHEY, CDR2 SVGAGI.

CDR3 sequence reads: CASSQDSTGSYNEQFF. The CDR3 DNA sequence: TGTGCCAGCAGCCAAGATAGTACGGGCTCCTACAATGAGCAGTTCTTC. This sequence joins TRBV3-1 (or the pseudogene TRBV3-2) and TRBJ2-1; no clear D. From germline, CDR1 is LGHDT and CDR2 YNNKEL (reference sequence). Trimming removed 0 bases at V and 0 bases at J, with 9 bases between. The CDR3 is made up of 16 amino acids.

The chain couples TRBV5-4 to TRBJ2-3; 8 nucleotides match TRBD1. The CDR3 covers 15 residues. The V segment lost 0 bases and the J segment 6 bases; nucleotides outside the gene matches: 6. CDR1 SGHNT and CDR2 YYREEE come from the germline V gene (reference sequence). CDR3 nucleotides: TGTGCCAGCAGCTTGGTCAGGGGGCTATCGGATACGCAGTATTTT. It codes for CASSLVRGLSDTQYF.